Sequencing of this TCR beta chain was carried out in a study of blood T cell repertoires in COVID-19. On the study more broadly: T cells, B-cell-depleted T cells, or PBMCs supplied cDNA or gDNA.

Trimming removed 5 bases at V and 6 bases at J, with 17 bases between. The CDR3 spans 16 residues. Generated by immunoSEQ multiplex PCR, the TCRdb table keeps only in-frame clones and is missing some. The table includes approximately 670,000 clones, 75% to 90% detected once. Sequences were obtained from peripheral blood. The TCR originated in a woman between 18 and 30 years old with acute or convalescent COVID-19. The V call is TRBV6-7, the J call TRBJ1-6; D gene ambiguous. TRBV6-7 is designated an ORF whose function remains uncertain. This chain's CDR3 is CASSALFKPINSPLHF. The CDR3 DNA reads TGTGCCAGCAGTGCCCTTTTCAAACCTATTAATTCACCCCTCCACTTT.